This T cell receptor beta chain was documented in a study of blood T cell repertoires in COVID-19. Trimming at V came to 7 bases and at J to 5 bases, leaving 1 base not matched to a gene. The CDR3 has 11 amino acids. CDR1 is SNHLY, CDR2 FYNNEI, per germline. Clones were sequenced by immunoSEQ multiplex PCR, and TCRdb holds only the in-frame ones, with some missing. In the table there are about 370,000 clones, around 89% of which are singletons. This chain connects TRBV2 to TRBJ1-1, with 7 bases fitting TRBD1. What was sequenced was PBMCs or T cells enriched from blood (not recorded which). This clonotype was sampled from a man younger than 30 who had recovered from COVID-19. CDR3 nucleotides: TGTGCCAGCACAGGGGGGACTGAAGCTTTCTTT. Residues: CASTGGTEAFF.